The clone carrying this TCR beta chain occurred many times. This entry comes from a study of T-cell reconstitution after alpha-beta-depleted transplantation in children. Germline-derived CDR1 and CDR2 are MDHEN and SYDVKM. This CDR3 contains 14 residues. The V segment lost 3 bases and the J segment 7 bases; nucleotides outside the gene matches: 7. Using unique molecular identifiers, the investigators prepared the TCRbeta library. A single record per CDR3 protein comes from TCRdb applying MiXCR to the PCR reads. The sample has around 96,000 distinct CDR3 sequences, 9.5% to 15% seen once; the top ten hold around 14%.

The chain uses TRBV28 and TRBJ1-2; 8 bases align to TRBD1. This specimen was PBMCs from the stem cell graft donor, taken from the stem cell graft. The sequence derives from a human donor who donated a stem cell graft to a child with inherited bone marrow failure. CDR3 coding DNA: TGTGCCAGCAGTTTGTGGACAGGGCCAGCTGGCTACACCTTC. Its translation: CASSLWTGPAGYTF.